The 9 T cell receptor beta chains presented below share a single source sample, sequenced in a study of T cells in Graves' hyperthyroidism and ophthalmopathy. The investigators amplified TCR beta CDR3 regions from RNA transcripts. The HTBI primer set drove a first-round RT-PCR of the TCR CDR3. TCRdb used MiXCR to reprocess the multiplex PCR reads, holding one entry per CDR3 protein. The top ten hold roughly 4.5% of the sample, which has approximately 600,000 distinct CDR3 sequences, roughly 14% seen once. The sample comprised blood. These TCRs come from a woman aged 40-49 years with Graves' ophthalmopathy.

This clonotype was observed many times. The chain combines TRBV6-1 with TRBJ2-7; 7 bases map to TRBD1. The CDR3 loop spans 13 amino acids. V gave up 7 bases and J gave up 3 bases; unmatched junction bases: 6. CDR1 and CDR2 from the germline V gene are MNHNS and SASEGT. For the CDR3, the DNA is TGTGCCAGCATAGGGACAGCTTACTACGAGCAGTACTTC. Translated, it gives CASIGTAYYEQYF.

There are many counts of this clonotype. The chain recombines TRBV11-1 with TRBJ2-1; the match to TRBD2 covers 12 bases. V lost 4 bases, J lost 8 bases, and 9 bases stayed unmatched. The CDR3 consists of 16 residues. In germline, CDR1 is SGHAT, CDR2 FQDESV (reference sequence). The CDR3 nucleotides are TGTGCCAGCAGCTCCCTGACTAGCGGGAGTTGGGATGAGCAGTTCTTC. Encoded protein: CASSSLTSGSWDEQFF.

Many counts were recorded for this clonotype. The chain recombines TRBV7-2 with TRBJ2-7; weak D call: TRBD2 (5 bases). V was trimmed by 4 bases and J by 7 bases, leaving 11 bases between them. Germline V gives CDR1 SGHTA, CDR2 FQGNSA. This CDR3 has 12 amino acids. This chain's CDR3 is CASSSRTGEQYF. The CDR3 DNA is TGTGCCAGCAGCTCCCGGACGGGGGAGCAGTACTTC.

The V call is TRBV20-1, the J call TRBJ1-6, with D maybe TRBD1 (6 bases). Germline V gives CDR1 DFQATT, CDR2 SNEGSKA (reference sequence). The V end was cut by 6 bases, the J end by 7 bases, with 16 bases between. This CDR3 has 14 residues. The CDR3 sequence is CSALSQGSNSPLHF. The CDR3 nucleotides are TGCAGTGCGCTGTCACAGGGAAGCAATTCACCCCTCCACTTT.

Ten or more counts support this clonotype. This chain links TRBV6-1 with TRBJ2-7; D unclear. Trimming cost V 6 bases and J 7 bases, with 16 bases left between them. From germline, CDR1 is MNHNS and CDR2 SASEGT. The CDR3 contains 13 residues. Written as DNA, the CDR3 is TGTGCCAGCAGACCCGTGGGTGGCCAGGAGCAGTACTTC. It specifies CASRPVGGQEQYF.

At least ten counts were recorded for this clonotype. This chain connects TRBV20-1 to TRBJ2-7; weak D call: TRBD2 (5 bases). The CDR3 is made up of 16 amino acids. Trimming shortened V by 0 bases and J by 3 bases, and 18 bases separated the two germline ends. CDR1 and CDR2 (germline): DFQATT, SNEGSKA (reference sequence). CDR3 in amino acids: CSARDVGSGSLYEQYF. The CDR3 DNA follows: TGCAGTGCTAGAGACGTCGGAAGCGGATCCCTCTACGAGCAGTACTTC.

This clonotype was observed at least ten times. The chain uses TRBV5-1 and TRBJ2-3; perhaps D is TRBD1 or TRBD2 (5 bases each). This CDR3 is 16 amino acids long. Trimming took off 4 bases at V and 1 base at J, with 16 bases between the two ends. Germline V gene lookup returns CDR1 SGHRS and CDR2 YFSETQ. The CDR3 spells CASSLGLVGGTDTQYF. The CDR3 DNA reads as TGCGCCAGCAGCCTGGGTCTGGTGGGGGGCACAGATACGCAGTATTTT.

This clonotype has ten or more counts. This chain links TRBV7-2 with TRBJ2-7; 7 positions agree with TRBD2. V shed 9 bases, J shed 0 bases, and the junction held 11 bases outside the gene matches. Looked up from germline, CDR1 is SGHTA and CDR2 is FQGNSA. This CDR3 has 15 residues. The CDR3 DNA reads as TGTGCCAGTATCGGCGCGGGGGTGAGCTCCTACGAGCAGTACTTC. Its translation is CASIGAGVSSYEQYF. Full variable domain (rest looked up from reference TRBV7-2 and TRBJ2-7): GAGVSQSPSNKVTEKGKDVELRCDPISGHTALYWYRQSLGQGLEFLIYFQGNSAPDKSGLPSDRFSAERTGGSVSTLTIQRTQQEDSAVYLCASIGAGVSSYEQYFGPGTRLTVT.

The chain links TRBV6-2 or TRBV6-3 to TRBJ2-5; 10 bases map to TRBD1. The junction had 6 bases not matched to a gene; V was cut back by 0 bases and J by 5 bases. The CDR3 spans 16 residues. Looked up from germline, CDR1 is MNHEY and CDR2 is SVGEGT. The DNA for the CDR3 is TGTGCCAGCAGTTACTCGCGACAGGGGGCTTGGGAGACCCAGTACTTC. Protein sequence: CASSYSRQGAWETQYF.